The 12 T cell receptor beta chains reported below all come from one sample, sequenced in a study of blood T cells in healthy people across ages. A sample-barcoded 5' primer and a J-beta primer mix were used in a second PCR of about 6 to 12 cycles. Each CDR3 protein is one row after TCRdb ran MiXCR on the 5' RACE reads. The data hold about 640,000 distinct CDR3 sequences, with less than 35% observed a single time. Sequenced input: blood. These receptors were taken from a woman older than 75 in good health.

This clonotype was seen a handful of times. The chain recombines TRBV28 with TRBJ2-5, with 10 bases lining up with TRBD1. Germline V gene lookup returns CDR1 MDHEN and CDR2 SYDVKM. V was pared by 4 bases and J by 3 bases, with 5 bases of the junction left unmatched. The CDR3 runs to 15 residues. CDR3 loop: CASSSRDRGEETQYF. As DNA, the CDR3 is TGTGCCAGCAGTTCCCGGGACAGGGGCGAAGAGACCCAGTACTTC.

This chain uses TRBV10-3 with TRBJ2-7, with D maybe TRBD2 (6 bases). V dropped 6 bases and J dropped 1 base, with 7 bases sitting between them. The CDR3 spans 12 residues. Germline V gives CDR1 ENHRY, CDR2 SYGVKD. The CDR3 DNA reads as TGTGCCATCAGGGGACTTTCCTACGAGCAGTACTTC. Translating gives CAIRGLSYEQYF.

J is TRBJ1-1 and V is TRBV7-8; no clear D. The length of the CDR3 is 16 residues. Germline V CDR1 and CDR2: SGHVS, FQNEAQ. Deletions cut 4 bases from V and 0 bases from J, with 15 bases between. The CDR3 spells CASSSGGLRMNTEAFF. Written as DNA, the CDR3 is TGTGCCAGCAGCTCCGGTGGGCTCAGGATGAACACTGAAGCTTTCTTT.

A few counts support this clonotype. This may be a read error: a much more frequent sequence differs by one nucleotide. The chain employs TRBV6-6 and TRBJ2-1; the D gene is possibly TRBD1 (6 bases). This CDR3 comprises 14 residues. Germline values: CDR1 MNHNY, CDR2 SVGAGI (reference sequence). The V end was cut by 5 bases, the J end by 6 bases, with 14 bases between. CDR3 region: CASSPWDTGNEQFF. CDR3 coding DNA: TGTGCCAGCAGTCCCTGGGACACCGGCAATGAGCAGTTCTTC.

This clonotype was seen many times. The gene calls are TRBV7-9 and TRBJ1-2, with a possible D match to TRBD1 (5 bases). In germline, CDR1 is SEHNR, CDR2 FQNEAQ (reference sequence). The CDR3 extends over 13 amino acids. Trimming took off 5 bases at V and 6 bases at J, with 13 bases between the two ends. The CDR3 DNA reads TGTGCCAGCAGCCCGACCGGGGCGAATGGCTACACCTTC. Protein: CASSPTGANGYTF. The full variable domain, its missing parts supplied by reference TRBV7-9 and TRBJ1-2, is DTGVSQNPRHKITKRGQNVTFRCDPISEHNRLYWYRQTLGQGPEFLTYFQNEAQLEKSRLLSDRFSAERPKGSFSTLEIQRTEQGDSAMYLCASSPTGANGYTFGSGTRLTVV.

For this clonotype: This may arise from a read error, as a much more abundant clone is one base away. The rearrangement joins TRBV7-2 to TRBJ2-3, with 11 positions matching TRBD2. CDR1 SGHTA and CDR2 FQGNSA come from the germline V gene. CDR3 length equals 19 residues. The CDR3 sequence: CAGRPPPSTSGGPTDTQYF. The CDR3 DNA sequence: TGTGCCGGCAGACCGCCCCCGAGTACTAGCGGGGGCCCCACAGATACGCAGTATTTT. Using reference TRBV7-2 and TRBJ2-3 for the parts outside the CDR3, the full variable domain is GAGVSQSPSNKVTEKGKDVELRCDPISGHTALYWYRQSLGQGLEFLIYFQGNSAPDKSGLPSDRFSAERTGGSVSTLTIQRTQQEDSAVYLCAGRPPPSTSGGPTDTQYFGPGTRLTVL.

CDR3 nucleotides: TGCGCCAGCAGCTTGATGCTCGTGACGGGGGGCTTTGGAGATACGCAGTATTTT. Residues: CASSLMLVTGGFGDTQYF. This chain links TRBV5-1 with TRBJ2-3; tentatively, D is TRBD2 (7 bases). Germline V gene data show CDR1 as SGHRS and CDR2 as YFSETQ. The CDR3 is 18 residues long. V lost 1 base to trimming and J lost 5 bases, with 23 bases between them. The entire variable domain, with the rest obtained from reference TRBV5-1 and TRBJ2-3, is as follows: KAGVTQTPRYLIKTRGQQVTLSCSPISGHRSVSWYQQTPGQGLQFLFEYFSETQRNKGNFPGRFSGRQFSNSRSEMNVSTLELGDSALYLCASSLMLVTGGFGDTQYFGPGTRLTVL.

This clonotype was picked up many times. The genes are TRBV29-1 and TRBJ1-4, with 7 bases identical to TRBD1. The CDR3 spans 16 residues. Germline lookup yields CDR1 SQVTM and CDR2 ANQGSEA. Trimming at V came to 0 bases and at J to 8 bases, leaving 12 bases not matched to a gene. The CDR3 protein is CSVEDPLAGGREKLFF. CDR3 DNA sequence: TGCAGCGTTGAAGATCCACTAGCAGGGGGGCGAGAAAAACTGTTTTTT. The whole variable domain, remainder taken from reference TRBV29-1 and TRBJ1-4, is SAVISQKPSRDICQRGTSLTIQCQVDSQVTMMFWYRQQPGQSLTLIATANQGSEATYESGFVIDKFPISRPNLTFSTLTVSNMSPEDSSIYLCSVEDPLAGGREKLFFGSGTQLSVL.

This clonotype occurred many times. This chain joins TRBV10-3 and TRBJ2-5; 7 bases align to TRBD1. The V gene end was trimmed by 4 bases and the J gene end by 2 bases; junction bases not matched to a gene: 1. The CDR3 extends over 13 amino acids. CDR1 and CDR2 from the germline V gene are ENHRY and SYGVKD. The CDR3 sequence is CAISGQGQETQYF. Here the CDR3 DNA reads TGTGCCATCAGTGGACAGGGTCAAGAGACCCAGTACTTC.

This chain joins TRBV11-2 and TRBJ2-1, with 10 bases identical to TRBD2. CDR1 and CDR2 (germline): SGHAT, FQNNGV. The CDR3 length is 19 residues. With 5 bases clipped from V and 0 bases from J, the junction kept 13 bases outside the gene matches. The CDR3 coding sequence is TGTGCCAGCAGCATCCGCGGACTAGCGGTCCTGAGCTCCTACAATGAGCAGTTCTTC. This gives the protein CASSIRGLAVLSSYNEQFF.

The rearrangement uses TRBV3-1 and TRBJ2-3; 8 nucleotides agree with TRBD2. CDR3 length: 19 amino acids. Trimming took 1 base from V and 6 from J; bases not matched to a gene: 18. Germline assignment: CDR1 LGHDT and CDR2 YNNKEL (reference sequence). The CDR3 sequence: CASSQGTGSGGVRGDTQYF. The DNA for the CDR3 is TGTGCCAGCAGCCAAGGAACGGGCTCCGGGGGGGTTCGAGGGGATACGCAGTATTTT.

This clonotype came up many times. V gene TRBV4-2 combines with J gene TRBJ2-7, with D tentatively TRBD1 or TRBD2 (5 bases each). The germline V and J ends were trimmed by 8 bases and 3 bases, with 11 bases remaining between them. Germline lookup yields CDR1 LGHNA and CDR2 YNFKEQ. The CDR3 totals 12 residues. The CDR3 DNA follows: TGTGCCAGCGGCAGGGCGGGCTACGAGCAGTACTTC. It specifies CASGRAGYEQYF.